The 5 T cell receptor beta chains below all came from one sample that was sequenced in a study of blood T cells in healthy people across ages. Next came a second PCR, run for roughly 6 to 11 cycles, which used a sample-barcoded 5' primer along with a J-beta primer mix. TCRdb redid the calling of the 5' RACE reads with MiXCR, one entry per CDR3 protein. The sample records more than 900,000 distinct CDR3 sequences, almost 30% being singletons. The same sample was also studied in work on T cells of mothers and their children.

Sample: blood. Receptors were obtained from a woman aged 40 to 50 in good health.

J is TRBJ2-7 and V is TRBV5-1, with 8 bases matching TRBD1. Germline CDR1 SGHRS, CDR2 YFSETQ. The CDR3 contains 14 residues. The junction had 8 bases not matched to a gene; V was cut back by 4 bases and J by 5 bases. The CDR3 DNA reads TGCGCCAGCAGCCCCGGACAGGGAGGACACGAGCAGTACTTC. Protein: CASSPGQGGHEQYF.

Details on this clonotype: Given a much more abundant clone one base away, this may be a read error. V is TRBV20-1 and J is TRBJ2-1, with D hard to call. There are 15 residues in the CDR3. CDR1 and CDR2 from the germline V gene are DFQATT and SNEGSKA (reference sequence). The CDR3 DNA sequence: TGCAGTGTTAGAGATCGGACGTCCTCCTACAATGAGCAGTTCTTC. Its translation: CSVRDRTSSYNEQFF.

In its sample, this clonotype was seen many times. The J gene is TRBJ2-7, the V gene TRBV6-5; the D gene is possibly TRBD2 (5 bases). This CDR3 region has 14 residues. Between the trimmed V and J ends, which lost 2 bases and 4 bases, there was a span of 12 bases. CDR1 is MNHEY and CDR2 is SVGAGI in the germline V gene. CDR3 nucleotides: TGTGCCAGCAGTTACAACATCGGGATTTACGAGCAGTACTTC. Translated, it gives CASSYNIGIYEQYF.

This clonotype has more than one count but fewer than ten. This rearrangement joins TRBV18 to TRBJ2-1; 9 bases map to TRBD1. This CDR3 is built from 16 residues. V shed 6 bases, J shed 7 bases, and the junction held 13 bases outside the gene matches. Germline lookup yields CDR1 KGHSH and CDR2 LQKENI. CDR3 in amino acids: CASSPGVGQGVNEQFF. The CDR3 nucleotides read TGTGCCAGCTCGCCGGGAGTGGGACAGGGAGTAAATGAGCAGTTCTTC.

Turning to this clonotype: One end of the junction varies from germline; a read error may be responsible. V is TRBV5-1 and J is TRBJ1-2, with D perhaps matching TRBD1 (5 bases). Germline values: CDR1 SGHRS, CDR2 YFSETQ. The length of the CDR3 is 14 residues. The CDR3 reads CAGSLDQGLAGYTF. The DNA of the CDR3 is TGCGCCGGCAGCTTGGATCAGGGACTCGCTGGCTACACCTTC.